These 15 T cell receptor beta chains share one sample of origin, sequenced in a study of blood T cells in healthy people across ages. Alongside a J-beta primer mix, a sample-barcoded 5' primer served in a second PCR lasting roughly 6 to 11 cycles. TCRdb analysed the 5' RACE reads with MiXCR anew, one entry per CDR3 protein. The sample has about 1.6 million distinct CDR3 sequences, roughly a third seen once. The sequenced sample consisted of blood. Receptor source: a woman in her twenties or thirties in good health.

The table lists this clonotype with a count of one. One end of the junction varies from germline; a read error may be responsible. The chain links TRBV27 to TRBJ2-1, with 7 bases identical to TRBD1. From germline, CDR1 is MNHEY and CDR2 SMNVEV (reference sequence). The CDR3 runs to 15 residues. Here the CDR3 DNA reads TGTGCCAGCAGTTTAGGGCCAGGGGGTCTAAATGAGCATTTCTTC. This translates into CASSLGPGGLNEHFF.

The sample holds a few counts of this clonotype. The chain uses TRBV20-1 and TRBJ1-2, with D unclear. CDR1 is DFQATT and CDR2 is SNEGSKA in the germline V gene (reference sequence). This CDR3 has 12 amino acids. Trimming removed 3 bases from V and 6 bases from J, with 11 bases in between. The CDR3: CSASDGLNGYTF. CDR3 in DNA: TGCAGTGCTAGCGATGGACTTAATGGCTACACCTTC.

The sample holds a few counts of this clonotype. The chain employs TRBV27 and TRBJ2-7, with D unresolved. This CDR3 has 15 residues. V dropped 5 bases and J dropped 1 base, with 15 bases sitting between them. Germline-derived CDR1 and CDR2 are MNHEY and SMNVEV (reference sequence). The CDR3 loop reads CASSRHIGISYEQYF. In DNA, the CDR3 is TGTGCCAGCAGTCGCCATATTGGGATATCCTACGAGCAGTACTTC.

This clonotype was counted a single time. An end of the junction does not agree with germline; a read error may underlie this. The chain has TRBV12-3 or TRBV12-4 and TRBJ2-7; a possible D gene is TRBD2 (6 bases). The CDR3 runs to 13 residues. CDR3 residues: CASSQGLPYGQYF. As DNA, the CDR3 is TGTGCCAGCAGTCAGGGACTGCCCTACGGGCAGTACTTC.

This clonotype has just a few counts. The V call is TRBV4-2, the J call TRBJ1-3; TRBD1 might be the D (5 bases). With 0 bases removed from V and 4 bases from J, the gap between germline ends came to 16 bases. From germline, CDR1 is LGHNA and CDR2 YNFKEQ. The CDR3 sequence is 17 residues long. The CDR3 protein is CASSQDQAGRGGNTIYF. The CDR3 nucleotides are TGTGCCAGCAGCCAAGATCAAGCAGGGAGGGGAGGAAACACCATATATTTT.

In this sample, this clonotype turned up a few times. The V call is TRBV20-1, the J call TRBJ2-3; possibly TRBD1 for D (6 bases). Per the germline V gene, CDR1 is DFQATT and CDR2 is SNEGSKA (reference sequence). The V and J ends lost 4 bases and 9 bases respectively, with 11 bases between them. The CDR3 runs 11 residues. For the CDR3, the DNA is TGCAGTGCTACCGACAGGTTCACGCAGTATTTT. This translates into CSATDRFTQYF.

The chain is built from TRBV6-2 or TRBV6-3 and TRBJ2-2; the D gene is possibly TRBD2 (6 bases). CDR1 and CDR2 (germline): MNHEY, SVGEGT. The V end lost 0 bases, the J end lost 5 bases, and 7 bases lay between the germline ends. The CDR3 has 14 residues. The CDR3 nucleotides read TGTGCCAGCAGTTACTCGGCGGGGACCGGGGAGCTGTTTTTT. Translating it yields CASSYSAGTGELFF.

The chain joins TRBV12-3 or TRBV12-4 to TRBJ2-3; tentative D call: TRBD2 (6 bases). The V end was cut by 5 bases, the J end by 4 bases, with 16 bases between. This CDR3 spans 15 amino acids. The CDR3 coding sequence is TGTGCCAGCAGTCACTACCGGGAGAGCGCAGATACGCAGTATTTT. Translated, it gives CASSHYRESADTQYF.

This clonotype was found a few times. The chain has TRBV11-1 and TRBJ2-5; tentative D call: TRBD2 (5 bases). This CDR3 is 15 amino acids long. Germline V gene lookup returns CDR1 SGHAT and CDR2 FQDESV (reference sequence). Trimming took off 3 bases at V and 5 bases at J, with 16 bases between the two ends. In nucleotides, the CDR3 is TGTGCCAGCAGCTTTCTAGCAAACGACGGGGAGACCCAGTACTTC. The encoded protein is CASSFLANDGETQYF.

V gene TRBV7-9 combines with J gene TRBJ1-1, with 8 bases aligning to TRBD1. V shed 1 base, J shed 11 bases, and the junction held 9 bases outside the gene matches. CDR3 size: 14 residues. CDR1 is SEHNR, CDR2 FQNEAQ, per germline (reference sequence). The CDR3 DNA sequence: TGTGCCAGCAGCTTAGGTTGGCAGGGGGCTCAGGCTTTCTTT. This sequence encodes CASSLGWQGAQAFF.

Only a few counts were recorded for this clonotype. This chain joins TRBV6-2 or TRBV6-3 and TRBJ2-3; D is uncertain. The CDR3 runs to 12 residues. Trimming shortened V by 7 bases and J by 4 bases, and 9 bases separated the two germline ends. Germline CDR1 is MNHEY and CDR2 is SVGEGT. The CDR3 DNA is TGTGCCAGCACCCCCCCCTCAGATACGCAGTATTTT. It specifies CASTPPSDTQYF.

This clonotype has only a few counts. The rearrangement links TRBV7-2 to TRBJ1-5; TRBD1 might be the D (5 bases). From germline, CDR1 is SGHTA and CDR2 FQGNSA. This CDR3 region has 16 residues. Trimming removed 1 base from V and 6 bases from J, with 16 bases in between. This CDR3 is CASSLVGGGAGQPQHF. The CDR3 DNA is TGTGCCAGCAGCTTAGTGGGTGGTGGGGCAGGTCAGCCCCAGCATTTT.

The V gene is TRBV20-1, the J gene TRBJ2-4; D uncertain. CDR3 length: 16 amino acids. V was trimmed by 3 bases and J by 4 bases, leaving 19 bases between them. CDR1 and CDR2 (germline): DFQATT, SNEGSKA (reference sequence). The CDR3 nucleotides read TGCAGTGCTAGTGGTGGCGTTTTAGAGATTAAAAACATTCAGTACTTC. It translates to CSASGGVLEIKNIQYF.

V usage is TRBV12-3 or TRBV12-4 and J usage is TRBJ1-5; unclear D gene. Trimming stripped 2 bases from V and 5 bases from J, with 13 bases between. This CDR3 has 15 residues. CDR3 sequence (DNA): TGTGCCAGCAGTTTAAGATCGGGGATCCATCAGCCCCAGCATTTT. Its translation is CASSLRSGIHQPQHF.

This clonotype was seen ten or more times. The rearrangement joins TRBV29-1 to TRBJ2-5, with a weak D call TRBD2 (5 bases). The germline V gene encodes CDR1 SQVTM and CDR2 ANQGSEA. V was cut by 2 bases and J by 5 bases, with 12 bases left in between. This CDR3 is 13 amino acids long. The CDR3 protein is CSVETRPSETQYF. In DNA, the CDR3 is TGCAGCGTTGAAACTAGACCGAGCGAGACCCAGTACTTC.